What follows describes a single T cell receptor (beta chain). The antigen is not known. CDR3 size: 13 residues. The V gene's germline CDR1 is MNHEY and CDR2 SMNVEV (reference sequence). V was clipped by 7 bases and J by 7 bases, with 17 bases between them. The PCR had 60 Vbeta and 13 Jbeta primers. Libraries were prepared by immunoSEQ multiplex PCR; TCRdb keeps only in-frame clonotypes and omits some of them. The data contain about 150,000 clones, roughly three quarters of them singletons. The data derive from a study of cytomegalovirus exposure and HLA in healthy donors. Study-wide results and limits: There were some V segments, including TRBV6-2 and TRBV6-3, excluded as indistinguishable.

The rearrangement links TRBV27 to TRBJ2-7; D may be TRBD2 (6 bases). This clonotype was obtained from a middle-aged woman in good health and CMV-seropositive. Sequencing was carried out using PBMCs. CDR3 residues: CASTNGGGREQYF. DNA of the CDR3: TGTGCCAGCACCAACGGTGGGGGGAGGGAGCAGTACTTC.